This note documents a single T cell receptor (beta chain) sequence. The target antigen is unknown. The data belong to a study of lymphopenia after photon versus proton radiotherapy. Study-wide points: Relative stability marked proton patients; photon patients lost diversity and naive cells.

The assay was immunoSEQ multiplex PCR, and TCRdb's table has in-frame clones only and misses some. The table records 70,000 or so clones, 92% of them present only once. The CDR3 extends over 15 amino acids. The V and J ends lost 6 bases and 4 bases, in that order; junction bases with no gene match: 8. Germline CDR1 reads SNHLY; CDR2 reads FYNNEI. The origin of this receptor is a woman aged 40 to 55 with cholangiocarcinoma. Sequencing was performed on peripheral blood, taken from a patient treated with photon-based radiotherapy. The chain joins TRBV2 to TRBJ1-3; TRBD1 aligns across 8 bases. CDR3 amino acids: CASSSDRVDGNTIYF. CDR3 nucleotide sequence: TGTGCCAGCAGCTCGGACAGGGTGGACGGAAACACCATATATTTT.